Below, one T cell receptor beta chain is given with its context. The sample is drawn from a study of blood T cell repertoires in COVID-19. Study in general: The origin of the acute and convalescent COVID-19 samples was the United States, Italy and Spain. PBMCs, B-cell-depleted T cells, or T cells provided the cDNA or gDNA that made up the material.

TCRdb's table, derived via immunoSEQ multiplex PCR, lists solely in-frame clones and lacks some. This table has roughly 70,000 clones, roughly 84% appearing once. This TCR was sampled from a man between 65 and 85 years old with active or convalescent COVID-19. Sequencing was done on a sample of peripheral blood.

CDR3 amino acids: CASGAGSDTQYF. The CDR3 DNA reads as TGCGCCAGCGGCGCGGGGTCAGATACGCAGTATTTT. V is TRBV10-1 and J is TRBJ2-3; D might be TRBD2 (6 bases). Germline assignment: CDR1 WNHNN and CDR2 SYGVQD (reference sequence). This CDR3 comprises 12 residues. The germline V and J ends were trimmed by 8 bases and 4 bases, with 10 bases remaining between them.